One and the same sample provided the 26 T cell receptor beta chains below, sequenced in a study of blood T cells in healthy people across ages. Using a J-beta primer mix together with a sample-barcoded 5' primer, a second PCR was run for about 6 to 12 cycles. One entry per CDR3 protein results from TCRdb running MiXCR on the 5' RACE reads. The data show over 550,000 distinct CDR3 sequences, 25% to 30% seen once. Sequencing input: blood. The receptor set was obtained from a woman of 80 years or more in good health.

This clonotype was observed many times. CDR3: CATSPDRGGKNIQYF. The CDR3 DNA reads as TGTGCCACCAGTCCTGACAGGGGAGGGAAAAACATTCAGTACTTC. The chain uses TRBV15 and TRBJ2-4, with a weak D call TRBD1 (8 bases). There are 15 residues in the CDR3. V was shortened by 6 bases and J by 4 bases, with 16 bases between the two germline ends. Looked up from germline, CDR1 is LNHNV and CDR2 is YYDKDF (reference sequence).

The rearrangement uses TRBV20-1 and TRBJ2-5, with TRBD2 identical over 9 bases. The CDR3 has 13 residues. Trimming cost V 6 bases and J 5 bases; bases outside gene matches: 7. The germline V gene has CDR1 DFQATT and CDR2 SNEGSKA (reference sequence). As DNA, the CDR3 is TGCAGTGCCCGAGCGGGGGGCGGGGAGACCCAGTACTTC. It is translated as CSARAGGGETQYF.

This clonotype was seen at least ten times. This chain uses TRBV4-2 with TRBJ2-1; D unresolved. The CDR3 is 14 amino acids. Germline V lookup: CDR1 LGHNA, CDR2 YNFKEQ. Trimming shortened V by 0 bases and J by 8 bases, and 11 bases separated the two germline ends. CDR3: CASSQDTKVDEQFF. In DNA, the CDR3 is TGTGCCAGCAGCCAAGATACAAAGGTCGATGAGCAGTTCTTC.

The CDR3 bases are TGTGCCACCAGCAGAGATTGGTCAGGAGATCAGCCCCAGCATTTT. This sequence encodes CATSRDWSGDQPQHF. This rearrangement joins TRBV15 to TRBJ1-5; D is uncertain. CDR1 is LNHNV and CDR2 is YYDKDF in the germline V gene (reference sequence). This CDR3 is built from 15 residues. Trimming took off 0 bases at V and 5 bases at J, with 11 bases between the two ends.

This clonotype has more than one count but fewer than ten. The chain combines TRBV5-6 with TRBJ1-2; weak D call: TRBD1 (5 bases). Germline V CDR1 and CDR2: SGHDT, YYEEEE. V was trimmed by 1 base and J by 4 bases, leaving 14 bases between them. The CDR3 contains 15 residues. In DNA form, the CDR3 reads TGTGCCAGCAGCTTGTCTCCAGGGTCGTTCTATGGCTACACCTTC. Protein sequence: CASSLSPGSFYGYTF.

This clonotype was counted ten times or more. CDR3 coding DNA: TGTGCCAGCAGCTTAAATGTGAATGAGCAGTTCTTC. The encoded protein is CASSLNVNEQFF. V usage is TRBV7-3 and J usage is TRBJ2-1, with D uncertain. CDR3 length: 12 residues. V was trimmed by 1 base and J by 7 bases, leaving 5 bases between them. Looked up from germline, CDR1 is SGHTA and CDR2 is FQGTGA.

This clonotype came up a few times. CDR3 region: CASYSGSANYGYTF. CDR3 bases: TGTGCCAGTTATAGCGGGTCGGCTAACTATGGCTACACCTTC. V and J are TRBV28 and TRBJ1-2; D remains unclear. V was trimmed by 9 bases and J by 0 bases, leaving 14 bases between them. The germline CDR1 and CDR2 sequences are MDHEN and SYDVKM. The CDR3 is made up of 14 amino acids.

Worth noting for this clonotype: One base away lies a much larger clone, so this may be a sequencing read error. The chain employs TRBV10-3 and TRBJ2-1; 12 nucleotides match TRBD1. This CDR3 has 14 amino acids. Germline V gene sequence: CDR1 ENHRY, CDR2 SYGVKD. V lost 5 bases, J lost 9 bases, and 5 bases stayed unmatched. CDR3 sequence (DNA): TGTGCCATCAGTAGGGACAGGGGGCAGAGTGAGCAGTTCTTC. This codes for CAISRDRGQSEQFF.

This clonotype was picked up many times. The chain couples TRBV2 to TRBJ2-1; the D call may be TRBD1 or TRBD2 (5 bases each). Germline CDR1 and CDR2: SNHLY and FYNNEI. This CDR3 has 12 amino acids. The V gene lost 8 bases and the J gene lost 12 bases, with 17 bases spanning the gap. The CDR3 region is CASGAWTTRQFF. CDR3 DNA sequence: TGTGCCAGCGGCGCATGGACAACTAGGCAGTTCTTC.

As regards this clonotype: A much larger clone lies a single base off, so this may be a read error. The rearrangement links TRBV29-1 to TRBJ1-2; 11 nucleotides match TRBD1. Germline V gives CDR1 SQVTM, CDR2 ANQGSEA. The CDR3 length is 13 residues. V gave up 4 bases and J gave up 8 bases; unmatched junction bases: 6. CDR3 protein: CSVGPGTGGGYTF. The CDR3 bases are TGCAGCGTTGGGCCTGGGACAGGGGGAGGCTACACCTTC.

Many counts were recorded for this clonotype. In DNA form, the CDR3 reads TGTGCCAGCAGTCGGAGCACAGATACGCAGTATTTT. It specifies CASSRSTDTQYF. This chain connects TRBV6-2 or TRBV6-3 to TRBJ2-3, with D hard to call. The CDR3 is 12 amino acids. The V end lost 5 bases, the J end lost 0 bases, and 3 bases lay between the germline ends. Per germline, CDR1 MNHEY and CDR2 SVGEGT.

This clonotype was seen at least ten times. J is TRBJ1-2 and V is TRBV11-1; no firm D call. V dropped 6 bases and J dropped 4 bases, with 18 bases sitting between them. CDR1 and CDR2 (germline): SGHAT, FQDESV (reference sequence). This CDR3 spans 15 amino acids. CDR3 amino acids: CASSLDAAGGYGYTF. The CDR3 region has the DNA TGTGCCAGCAGTCTAGACGCGGCAGGCGGCTATGGCTACACCTTC.

The CDR3 sequence is CSAFSAAYQETQYF. The CDR3 DNA sequence: TGCAGTGCCTTTTCAGCGGCGTACCAAGAGACCCAGTACTTC. This sequence joins TRBV20-1 and TRBJ2-5; possible D gene TRBD2, 5 bases. Germline V gene lookup returns CDR1 DFQATT and CDR2 SNEGSKA (reference sequence). V lost 6 bases and J lost 0, with 14 bases in between. The CDR3 spans 14 residues.

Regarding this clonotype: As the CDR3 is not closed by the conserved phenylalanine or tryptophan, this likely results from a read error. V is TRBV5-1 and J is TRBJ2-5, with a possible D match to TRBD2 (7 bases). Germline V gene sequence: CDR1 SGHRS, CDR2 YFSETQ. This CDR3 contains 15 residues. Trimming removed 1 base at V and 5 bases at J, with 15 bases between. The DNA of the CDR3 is TGCGCCAGCAGCTTGTCGGGGGGCCTTGGGGAGACCCAGTACAAC. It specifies CASSLSGGLGETQYN.

The CDR3 coding sequence is TGTGCCAGCAGTTTCACGGGGATAGGGTGGCCCTACGGGCAGTACTTC. It codes for CASSFTGIGWPYGQYF. The V call is TRBV28, the J call TRBJ2-5, with TRBD2 as a possible D gene (5 bases). The CDR3 runs to 16 residues. V lost 3 bases to trimming and J lost 11 bases, with 25 bases between them. CDR1 is MDHEN and CDR2 is SYDVKM in the germline V gene.

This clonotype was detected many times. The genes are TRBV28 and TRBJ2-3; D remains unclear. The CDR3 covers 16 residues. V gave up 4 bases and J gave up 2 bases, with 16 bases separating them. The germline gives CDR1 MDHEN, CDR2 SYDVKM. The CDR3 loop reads CASSSLWAKYTDTQYF. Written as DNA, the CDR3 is TGTGCCAGCAGTTCCCTTTGGGCAAAGTACACAGATACGCAGTATTTT. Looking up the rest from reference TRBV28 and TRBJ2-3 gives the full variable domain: DVKVTQSSRYLVKRTGEKVFLECVQDMDHENMFWYRQDPGLGLRLIYFSYDVKMKEKGDIPEGYSVSREKKERFSLILESASTNQTSMYLCASSSLWAKYTDTQYFGPGTRLTVL.

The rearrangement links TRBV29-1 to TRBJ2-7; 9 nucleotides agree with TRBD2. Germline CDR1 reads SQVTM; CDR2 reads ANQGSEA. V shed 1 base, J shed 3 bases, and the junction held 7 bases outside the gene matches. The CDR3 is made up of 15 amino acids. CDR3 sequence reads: CSVEGPSGTIYEQYF. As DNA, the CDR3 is TGCAGCGTTGAAGGCCCTAGCGGGACAATCTACGAGCAGTACTTC.

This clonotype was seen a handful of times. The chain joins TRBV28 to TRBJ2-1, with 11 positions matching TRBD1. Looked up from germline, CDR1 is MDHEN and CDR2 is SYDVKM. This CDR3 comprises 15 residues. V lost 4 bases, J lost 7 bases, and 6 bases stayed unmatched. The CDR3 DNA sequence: TGTGCCAGCAGTTCCGGACAGGGGGCAGGGAATGAGCAGTTCTTC. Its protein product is CASSSGQGAGNEQFF.

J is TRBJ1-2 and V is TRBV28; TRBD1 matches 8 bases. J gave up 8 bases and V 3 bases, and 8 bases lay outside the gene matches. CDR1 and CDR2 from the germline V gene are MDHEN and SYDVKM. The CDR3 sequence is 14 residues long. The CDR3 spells CASSFGQGTRGYTF. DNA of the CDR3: TGTGCCAGCAGTTTCGGACAGGGAACGAGGGGCTACACCTTC.

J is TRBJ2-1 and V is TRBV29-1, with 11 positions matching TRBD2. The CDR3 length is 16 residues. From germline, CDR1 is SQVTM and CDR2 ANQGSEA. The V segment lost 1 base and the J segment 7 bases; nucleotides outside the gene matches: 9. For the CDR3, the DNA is TGCAGCGTTGAAGGTGTACTAGCGGGAGTGGGAAATGAGCAGTTCTTC. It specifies CSVEGVLAGVGNEQFF.

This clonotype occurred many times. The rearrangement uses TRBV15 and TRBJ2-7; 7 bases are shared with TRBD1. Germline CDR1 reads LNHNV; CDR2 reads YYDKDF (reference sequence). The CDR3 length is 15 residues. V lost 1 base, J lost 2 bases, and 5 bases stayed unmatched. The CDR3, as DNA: TGTGCCACCAGCAGAGGATTGACAGGGCCCTACGAGCAGTACTTC. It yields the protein CATSRGLTGPYEQYF.

The CDR3 loop reads CASSDELVGREQYF. The CDR3 DNA reads TGTGCCAGCAGTGACGAACTAGTCGGGCGCGAGCAGTACTTC. The chain couples TRBV6-1 to TRBJ2-7, with TRBD2 as a possible D gene (5 bases). The CDR3 contains 14 residues. Trimming shortened V by 3 bases and J by 6 bases, and 15 bases separated the two germline ends. Looked up from germline, CDR1 is MNHNS and CDR2 is SASEGT.

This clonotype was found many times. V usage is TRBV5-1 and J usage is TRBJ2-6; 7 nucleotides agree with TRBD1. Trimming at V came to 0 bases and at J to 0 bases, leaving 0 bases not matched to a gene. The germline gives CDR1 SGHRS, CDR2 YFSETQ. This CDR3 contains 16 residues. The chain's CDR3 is CASSLDRGSGANVLTF. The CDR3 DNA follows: TGCGCCAGCAGCTTGGACAGGGGCTCTGGGGCCAACGTCCTGACTTTC.

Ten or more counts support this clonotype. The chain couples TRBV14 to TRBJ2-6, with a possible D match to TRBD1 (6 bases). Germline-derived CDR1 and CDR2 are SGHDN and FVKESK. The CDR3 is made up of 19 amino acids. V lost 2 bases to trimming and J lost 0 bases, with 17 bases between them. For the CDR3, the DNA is TGTGCCAGCAGCCAACTCGACAGGACCAGTCACTCTGGGGCCAACGTCCTGACTTTC. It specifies CASSQLDRTSHSGANVLTF.

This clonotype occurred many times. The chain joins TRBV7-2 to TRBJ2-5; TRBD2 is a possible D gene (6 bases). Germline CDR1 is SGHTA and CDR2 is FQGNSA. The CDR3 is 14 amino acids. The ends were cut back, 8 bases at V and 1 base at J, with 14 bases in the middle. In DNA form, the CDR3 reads TGTGCCAGCGGCGGACTACCGCGCCAAGAGACCCAGTACTTC. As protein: CASGGLPRQETQYF.

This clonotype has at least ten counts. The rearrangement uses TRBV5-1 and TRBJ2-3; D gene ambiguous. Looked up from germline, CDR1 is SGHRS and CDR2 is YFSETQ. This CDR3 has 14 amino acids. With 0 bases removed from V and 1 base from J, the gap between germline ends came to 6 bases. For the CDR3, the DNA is TGCGCCAGCAGCTTGGCCATGGGCACAGATACGCAGTATTTT. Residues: CASSLAMGTDTQYF.